What follows are 3 T cell receptor beta chains derived from one specimen sequenced in a study of vaccination effects on CD4 cells after COVID-19 (dated by TCRdb to between 2021 and 2024). The library was built by means of the immunoSEQ multiplex PCR assay. TCRdb stores this immuneACCESS table with in-frame sequences only. Part of the clones is absent; in the studies checked, under half of the shortfall reflects unresolved V genes, and no reason is known for the rest. This sample is represented by tens of thousands of clones; 66% of them were singletons. The ten largest clonotypes hold under 15% of the sample. In the ViraFEST assay, PBMC were stimulated with viral peptide pools, and TCR sequencing was then used to find antigen-specific CD4+ T cell clonotypes based on their expansion. After approximately 11 days of culture, CD4+ T cells were isolated with the EasySep CD4+ T cell isolation kit. Healthy vaccine recipients had no prior SARS-CoV-2 infection, confirmed by negative nucleocapsid antibodies before and after vaccination.

These receptors' antigens are unknown. The starting material was CD4+ T cells from PBMCs cultured with HCoV-OC43 spike peptides, obtained before COVID-19 vaccination. The cell subset or site label on this specimen signifies: HCoV-OC43 spike overlapping peptide pool stimulation. These receptors were obtained from a human donor who received a COVID-19 vaccine.

The rearrangement links TRBV5-1 to TRBJ1-5; no clear D. The CDR3 extends over 12 amino acids. The germline V gene encodes CDR1 SGHRS and CDR2 YFSETQ. V was shortened by 9 bases and J by 2 bases, with 9 bases between the two germline ends. The CDR3 is CATADGNQPQHF. The CDR3 DNA follows: TGCGCCACGGCGGACGGCAATCAGCCCCAGCATTTT.

This clone was observed a single time. V is TRBV3-1 (or the pseudogene TRBV3-2) and J is TRBJ2-3; 15 positions agree with TRBD2. The CDR3 extends over 18 amino acids. The ends lost 4 bases at V and 3 bases at J; junction bases unmatched: 8. Germline CDR1 reads LGHDT; CDR2 reads YNNKEL (reference sequence). CDR3 nucleotide sequence: TGTGCCAGCAGCCGGACTAGCGGGGGGGCGCGAGTGACAGATACGCAGTATTTT. This translates into CASSRTSGGARVTDTQYF.

The chain employs TRBV3-1 (or the pseudogene TRBV3-2) and TRBJ1-2, with a possible D match to TRBD1 (5 bases). CDR1 is LGHDT, CDR2 YNNKEL, per germline (reference sequence). V was clipped by 1 base and J by 12 bases, with 15 bases between them. This CDR3 comprises 13 residues. For the CDR3, the DNA is TGTGCCAGCAGCCAAGGATCCGGGACTCCGGACACCTTC. Translation gives CASSQGSGTPDTF.